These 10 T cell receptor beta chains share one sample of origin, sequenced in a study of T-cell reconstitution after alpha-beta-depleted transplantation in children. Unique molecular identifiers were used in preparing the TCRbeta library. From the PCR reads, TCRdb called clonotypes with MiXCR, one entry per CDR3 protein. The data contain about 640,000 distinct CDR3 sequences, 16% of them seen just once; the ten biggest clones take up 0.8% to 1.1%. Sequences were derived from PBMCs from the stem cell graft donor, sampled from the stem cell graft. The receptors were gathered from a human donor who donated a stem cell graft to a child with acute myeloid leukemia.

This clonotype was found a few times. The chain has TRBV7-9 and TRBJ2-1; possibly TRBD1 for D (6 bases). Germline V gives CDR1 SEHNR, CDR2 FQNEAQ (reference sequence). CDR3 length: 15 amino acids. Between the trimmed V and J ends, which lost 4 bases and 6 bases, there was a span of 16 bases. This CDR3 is CASSSRQERGNEQFF. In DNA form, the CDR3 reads TGTGCCAGCAGCTCTAGACAGGAGAGGGGCAATGAGCAGTTCTTC.

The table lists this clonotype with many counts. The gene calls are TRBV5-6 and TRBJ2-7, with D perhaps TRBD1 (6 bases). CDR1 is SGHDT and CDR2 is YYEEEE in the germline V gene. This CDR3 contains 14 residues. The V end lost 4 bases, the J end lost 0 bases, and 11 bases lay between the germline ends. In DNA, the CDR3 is TGTGCCAGCAGCAATACAGGGAGCTCCTACGAGCAGTACTTC. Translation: CASSNTGSSYEQYF.

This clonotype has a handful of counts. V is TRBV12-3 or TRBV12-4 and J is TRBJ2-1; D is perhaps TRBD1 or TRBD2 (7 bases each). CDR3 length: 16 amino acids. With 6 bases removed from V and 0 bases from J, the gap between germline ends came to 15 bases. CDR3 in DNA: TGTGCCAGCAGGGGAGGGGGACAGAGCTCCTACAATGAGCAGTTCTTC. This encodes CASRGGGQSSYNEQFF.

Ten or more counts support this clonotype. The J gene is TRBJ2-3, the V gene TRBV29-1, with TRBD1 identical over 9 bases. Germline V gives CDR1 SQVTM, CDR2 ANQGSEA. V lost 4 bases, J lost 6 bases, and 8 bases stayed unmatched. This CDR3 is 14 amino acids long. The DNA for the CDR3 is TGCAGCGTTGCCGGGACAGGGAGTAGGGATACGCAGTATTTT. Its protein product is CSVAGTGSRDTQYF.

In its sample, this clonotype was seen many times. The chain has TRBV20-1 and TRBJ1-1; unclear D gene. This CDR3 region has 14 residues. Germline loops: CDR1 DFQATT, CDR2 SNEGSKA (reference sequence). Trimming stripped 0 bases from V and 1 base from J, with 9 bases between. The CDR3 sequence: CSARDLGTNTEAFF. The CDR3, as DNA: TGCAGTGCTAGAGATTTAGGCACGAACACTGAAGCTTTCTTT.

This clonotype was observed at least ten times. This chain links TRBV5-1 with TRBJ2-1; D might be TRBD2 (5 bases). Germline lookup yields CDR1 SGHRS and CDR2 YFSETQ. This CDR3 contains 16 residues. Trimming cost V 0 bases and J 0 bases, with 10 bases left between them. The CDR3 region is CASSLDPAGSYNEQFF. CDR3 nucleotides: TGCGCCAGCAGCTTGGACCCCGCGGGCTCCTACAATGAGCAGTTCTTC.

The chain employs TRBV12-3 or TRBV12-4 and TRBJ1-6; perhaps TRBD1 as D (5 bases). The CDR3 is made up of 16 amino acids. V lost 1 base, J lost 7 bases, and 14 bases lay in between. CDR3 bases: TGTGCCAGCAGTTTAGAAGGGGCTTTGGGAAATTCACCCCTCCACTTT. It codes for CASSLEGALGNSPLHF.

DNA for the CDR3: TGCAGTAAAAAGAGGGCTTGGACAGCGACAAACACTGAAGCTTTCTTT. This translates into CSKKRAWTATNTEAFF. The chain combines TRBV20-1 with TRBJ1-1; a weak D match, TRBD1 (6 bases). The V end lost 8 bases, the J end lost 2 bases, and 24 bases lay between the germline ends. The CDR3 is 16 residues long. Germline-derived CDR1 and CDR2 are DFQATT and SNEGSKA (reference sequence).

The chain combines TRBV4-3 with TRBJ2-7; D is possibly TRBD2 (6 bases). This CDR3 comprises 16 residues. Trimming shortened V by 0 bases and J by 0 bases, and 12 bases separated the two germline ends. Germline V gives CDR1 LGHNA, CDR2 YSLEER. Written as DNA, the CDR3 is TGCGCCAGCAGCCAAGATAGGGCGGGGAGCTCCTACGAGCAGTACTTC. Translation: CASSQDRAGSSYEQYF.

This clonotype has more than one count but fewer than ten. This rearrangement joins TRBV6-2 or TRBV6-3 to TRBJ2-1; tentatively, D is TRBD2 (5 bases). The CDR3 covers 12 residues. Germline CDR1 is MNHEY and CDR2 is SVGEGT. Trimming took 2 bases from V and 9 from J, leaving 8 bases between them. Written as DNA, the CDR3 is TGTGCCAGCAGTTACCCTAGCCCTGAGCAGTTCTTC. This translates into CASSYPSPEQFF.